The 2 T cell receptor beta chains below all came from one sample that was sequenced in a study of OX40 agonist ivuxolimab in advanced cancers. Sequencing used immunoSEQ multiplex PCR; TCRdb keeps in-frame clones, though not all of them. The repertoire holds around 70,000 clones, 85% seen once, with 0.5% to 0.55% in the top ten. The sequenced sample was CD4+ or CD8+ T cells sorted from blood, obtained in a trial of the OX40 agonist ivuxolimab. The origin of the receptors is an adult with an advanced solid tumor such as melanoma, head and neck, liver or kidney cancer.

V usage is TRBV6-5 and J usage is TRBJ2-7; D might be TRBD2 (6 bases). CDR3 length: 12 residues. V was pared by 7 bases and J by 4 bases, with 11 bases between. Germline-derived CDR1 and CDR2 are MNHEY and SVGAGI. The CDR3 nucleotides read TGTGCCAGCACGGGGGAAGGGTACGAGCAGTACTTC. This gives the protein CASTGEGYEQYF.

The chain joins TRBV9 to TRBJ2-3, with D perhaps TRBD1 (6 bases). Trimming pared 2 bases from V and 3 bases from J, leaving 10 bases between. Per germline, CDR1 SGDLS and CDR2 YYNGEE. This CDR3 comprises 14 residues. CDR3 DNA sequence: TGTGCCAGCAGCGTCGGACAGCTGACAGATACGCAGTATTTT. Translating gives CASSVGQLTDTQYF.